The rows below give T cell receptor beta chains drawn from one sample of a study of cytomegalovirus exposure and HLA in healthy donors. TCRdb's table, derived via immunoSEQ multiplex PCR, lists solely in-frame clones and lacks some. The data show some 180,000 clones, 84% seen once. The specimen sequenced was PBMCs. Source of these receptors: a girl aged 2 to 9 in good health and CMV-seropositive. Each CDR3 is given with its conserved first and last residue. The order of the fields is V gene, clone size, J gene, D gene, CDR3 protein, CDR3 DNA. A D gene is named only where the DNA matches it firmly. Expanded clones get a size class; other rows say once, few or many, or leave the size out.

v_gene: TRBV15; abundance: -; j_gene: TRBJ1-2; d_gene: TRBD1; CDR3aa: CATSRDLRGVYGYTF; CDR3nt: TGTGCCACCAGCAGAGATCTCAGGGGGGTCTATGGCTACACCTTC
v_gene: TRBV7-9; abundance: -; j_gene: TRBJ1-5; d_gene: -; CDR3aa: CASSFDGTPDQPQHF; CDR3nt: TGTGCCAGCAGCTTCGACGGGACACCCGATCAGCCCCAGCATTTT
v_gene: TRBV5-1; abundance: -; j_gene: TRBJ2-2; d_gene: -; CDR3aa: CASSPGRELFF; CDR3nt: TGCGCCAGCAGCCCGGGAAGGGAGCTGTTTTTT
v_gene: TRBV5-5; abundance: -; j_gene: TRBJ1-4; d_gene: TRBD1; CDR3aa: CASSLTGQGSEKLFF; CDR3nt: TGTGCCAGCAGCTTGACGGGACAGGGGAGTGAAAAACTGTTTTTT
v_gene: TRBV6-1; abundance: -; j_gene: TRBJ2-7; d_gene: TRBD1; CDR3aa: CASSPQGAACEQYF; CDR3nt: TGTGCCAGCAGTCCACAGGGGGCGGCGTGCGAGCAGTACTTC
v_gene: TRBV27; abundance: few; j_gene: TRBJ1-1; d_gene: -; CDR3aa: CASSFREGTEAFF; CDR3nt: TGTGCCAGCAGTTTCAGGGAAGGCACTGAAGCTTTCTTT
v_gene: TRBV5-5; abundance: -; j_gene: TRBJ2-3; d_gene: TRBD2; CDR3aa: CASSPTLLAGSDTQYF; CDR3nt: TGTGCCAGCAGCCCCACACTACTAGCGGGCTCAGATACGCAGTATTTT
v_gene: TRBV19; abundance: -; j_gene: TRBJ1-5; d_gene: -; CDR3aa: CASSILNQPQHF; CDR3nt: TGTGCCAGTAGTATCCTCAATCAGCCCCAGCATTTT
v_gene: TRBV2; abundance: -; j_gene: TRBJ2-1; d_gene: TRBD2; CDR3aa: CASSALEPRAGEFSNEQFF; CDR3nt: TGTGCCAGCAGCGCTCTCGAGCCTCGGGCGGGAGAATTTAGCAATGAGCAGTTCTTC
v_gene: TRBV7-3; abundance: once; j_gene: TRBJ2-2; d_gene: TRBD1; CDR3aa: CASSSRQGYGTGELFF; CDR3nt: TGTGCCAGCAGCTCCCGACAGGGGTATGGCACCGGGGAGCTGTTTTTT
v_gene: TRBV7-3; abundance: once; j_gene: TRBJ2-1; d_gene: -; CDR3aa: CASSPAGTSSYNEQFF; CDR3nt: TGTGCCAGCAGCCCCGCGGGTACTAGCTCCTACAATGAGCAGTTCTTC
v_gene: TRBV6-5; abundance: -; j_gene: TRBJ2-4; d_gene: TRBD1; CDR3aa: CASSGTGTGNDIQYF; CDR3nt: TGTGCCAGCAGTGGAACCGGGACAGGGAACGACATTCAGTACTTC
v_gene: TRBV7-8; abundance: -; j_gene: TRBJ1-3; d_gene: -; CDR3aa: CASSFGVSGNTIYF; CDR3nt: TGTGCCAGCAGCTTCGGGGTATCTGGAAACACCATATATTTT
v_gene: TRBV10-3; abundance: few; j_gene: TRBJ1-5; d_gene: -; CDR3aa: CAIRDSGNQPQHF; CDR3nt: TGTGCCATCAGAGACAGTGGCAATCAGCCCCAGCATTTT
v_gene: TRBV2; abundance: -; j_gene: TRBJ1-5; d_gene: TRBD1; CDR3aa: CASQRQGGPVGPQHF; CDR3nt: TGTGCCAGCCAGCGACAGGGCGGGCCGGTTGGGCCCCAGCATTTT
v_gene: TRBV5-6; abundance: -; j_gene: TRBJ2-7; d_gene: -; CDR3aa: CASSLRLLAGYEQYF; CDR3nt: TGTGCCAGCAGCTTAAGGCTTTTGGCGGGCTACGAGCAGTACTTC
v_gene: TRBV6-6; abundance: -; j_gene: TRBJ1-1; d_gene: -; CDR3aa: CASSYFPQGNTEAFF; CDR3nt: TGTGCCAGCAGTTACTTTCCACAGGGGAACACTGAAGCTTTCTTT
v_gene: TRBV28; abundance: -; j_gene: TRBJ2-7; d_gene: -; CDR3aa: CASSTPTSNFPYEQYF; CDR3nt: TGTGCCAGCAGTACCCCAACTAGCAATTTCCCCTACGAGCAGTACTTC
v_gene: TRBV30; abundance: -; j_gene: TRBJ2-1; d_gene: -; CDR3aa: CAWSTYNEQFF; CDR3nt: TGTGCCTGGAGCACCTACAATGAGCAGTTCTTC
v_gene: TRBV19; abundance: -; j_gene: TRBJ1-1; d_gene: -; CDR3aa: CASSMAWQAEAFF; CDR3nt: TGTGCCAGTAGTATGGCGTGGCAGGCTGAAGCTTTCTTT
v_gene: TRBV19; abundance: -; j_gene: TRBJ1-5; d_gene: -; CDR3aa: CASSIQTGFSNQPQHF; CDR3nt: TGTGCCAGTAGTATACAAACAGGGTTCAGCAATCAGCCCCAGCATTTT
v_gene: TRBV2; abundance: few; j_gene: TRBJ1-1; d_gene: -; CDR3aa: CASSWAAKNTEAFF; CDR3nt: TGTGCCAGCAGTTGGGCAGCCAAAAACACTGAAGCTTTCTTT
v_gene: TRBV18; abundance: -; j_gene: TRBJ1-2; d_gene: TRBD1; CDR3aa: CASSPFGTGRHYGYTF; CDR3nt: TGTGCCAGCTCACCGTTCGGGACAGGGAGACACTATGGCTACACCTTC
v_gene: TRBV6-5; abundance: -; j_gene: TRBJ1-1; d_gene: -; CDR3aa: CASSYSTALNTEAFF; CDR3nt: TGTGCCAGCAGTTACTCTACAGCACTCAACACTGAAGCTTTCTTT
v_gene: TRBV6-1; abundance: -; j_gene: TRBJ2-5; d_gene: -; CDR3aa: CASIRREAGETQYF; CDR3nt: TGTGCCAGCATTCGTCGGGAAGCCGGGGAGACCCAGTACTTC
v_gene: TRBV5-4; abundance: once; j_gene: TRBJ2-5; d_gene: TRBD2; CDR3aa: CASSLAGGHQETQYF; CDR3nt: TGTGCCAGCAGCTTAGCGGGAGGCCACCAAGAGACCCAGTACTTC
v_gene: TRBV7-9; abundance: few; j_gene: TRBJ2-7; d_gene: -; CDR3aa: CASSLSSYEQYF; CDR3nt: TGTGCCAGCAGCCTAAGCTCCTACGAGCAGTACTTC
v_gene: TRBV19; abundance: -; j_gene: TRBJ2-7; d_gene: TRBD2; CDR3aa: CASSIGASGYEQYF; CDR3nt: TGTGCCAGTAGTATAGGGGCTAGCGGGTACGAGCAGTACTTC
v_gene: TRBV6-5; abundance: -; j_gene: TRBJ1-2; d_gene: -; CDR3aa: CASSSTGPDGYTF; CDR3nt: TGTGCCAGCAGTTCTACAGGGCCGGATGGCTACACCTTC
v_gene: TRBV5-4; abundance: -; j_gene: TRBJ1-4; d_gene: TRBD1; CDR3aa: CASSLASAGGHEKLFF; CDR3nt: TGTGCCAGCAGCTTGGCCTCGGCAGGGGGGCATGAAAAACTGTTTTTT
v_gene: TRBV5-1; abundance: -; j_gene: TRBJ2-1; d_gene: TRBD2; CDR3aa: CASSPAAGVKRNEQFF; CDR3nt: TGCGCCAGCAGCCCCGCCGCGGGAGTAAAGAGAAATGAGCAGTTCTTC
v_gene: TRBV7-8; abundance: -; j_gene: TRBJ1-2; d_gene: -; CDR3aa: CASSLEFHRGPRAGGYTF; CDR3nt: TGTGCCAGCAGCTTAGAGTTTCACCGAGGACCGAGGGCAGGTGGCTACACCTTC
v_gene: TRBV9; abundance: -; j_gene: TRBJ1-1; d_gene: -; CDR3aa: CASSVDLVVTEAFF; CDR3nt: TGTGCCAGCAGCGTAGACCTGGTAGTCACTGAAGCTTTCTTT
v_gene: TRBV5-5; abundance: -; j_gene: TRBJ1-3; d_gene: TRBD1; CDR3aa: CASSLGADRGYGIYF; CDR3nt: TGTGCCAGCAGCTTGGGAGCGGACAGGGGATATGGCATATATTTT
v_gene: TRBV7-9; abundance: -; j_gene: TRBJ2-7; d_gene: -; CDR3aa: CASSLVRGGGEQYF; CDR3nt: TGTGCCAGCAGCTTAGTGAGGGGAGGGGGCGAGCAGTACTTC
v_gene: TRBV5-1; abundance: -; j_gene: TRBJ2-1; d_gene: TRBD2; CDR3aa: CASTAASGSQNEQFF; CDR3nt: TGCGCCAGCACCGCGGCTAGCGGGAGTCAGAATGAGCAGTTCTTC
v_gene: TRBV29-1; abundance: -; j_gene: TRBJ2-3; d_gene: TRBD2; CDR3aa: CSVEGLSGRAIDTQYF; CDR3nt: TGCAGCGTTGAAGGACTGTCCGGGAGGGCCATTGATACGCAGTATTTT
v_gene: TRBV19; abundance: -; j_gene: TRBJ2-5; d_gene: -; CDR3aa: CASSIGLGQGYQETQYF; CDR3nt: TGTGCCAGTAGTATTGGGTTGGGACAAGGATACCAAGAGACCCAGTACTTC
v_gene: TRBV4-2; abundance: -; j_gene: TRBJ2-5; d_gene: -; CDR3aa: CASSHNGETQYF; CDR3nt: TGTGCCAGCAGCCACAACGGGGAGACCCAGTACTTC
v_gene: TRBV6-1; abundance: once; j_gene: TRBJ1-2; d_gene: -; CDR3aa: CASSEGWAVYGYTF; CDR3nt: TGTGCCAGCAGTGAAGGTTGGGCCGTCTATGGCTACACCTTC
v_gene: TRBV5-1; abundance: -; j_gene: TRBJ2-2; d_gene: -; CDR3aa: CASSSTGSEGELFF; CDR3nt: TGCGCCAGCAGCTCTACGGGGTCCGAGGGGGAGCTGTTTTTT